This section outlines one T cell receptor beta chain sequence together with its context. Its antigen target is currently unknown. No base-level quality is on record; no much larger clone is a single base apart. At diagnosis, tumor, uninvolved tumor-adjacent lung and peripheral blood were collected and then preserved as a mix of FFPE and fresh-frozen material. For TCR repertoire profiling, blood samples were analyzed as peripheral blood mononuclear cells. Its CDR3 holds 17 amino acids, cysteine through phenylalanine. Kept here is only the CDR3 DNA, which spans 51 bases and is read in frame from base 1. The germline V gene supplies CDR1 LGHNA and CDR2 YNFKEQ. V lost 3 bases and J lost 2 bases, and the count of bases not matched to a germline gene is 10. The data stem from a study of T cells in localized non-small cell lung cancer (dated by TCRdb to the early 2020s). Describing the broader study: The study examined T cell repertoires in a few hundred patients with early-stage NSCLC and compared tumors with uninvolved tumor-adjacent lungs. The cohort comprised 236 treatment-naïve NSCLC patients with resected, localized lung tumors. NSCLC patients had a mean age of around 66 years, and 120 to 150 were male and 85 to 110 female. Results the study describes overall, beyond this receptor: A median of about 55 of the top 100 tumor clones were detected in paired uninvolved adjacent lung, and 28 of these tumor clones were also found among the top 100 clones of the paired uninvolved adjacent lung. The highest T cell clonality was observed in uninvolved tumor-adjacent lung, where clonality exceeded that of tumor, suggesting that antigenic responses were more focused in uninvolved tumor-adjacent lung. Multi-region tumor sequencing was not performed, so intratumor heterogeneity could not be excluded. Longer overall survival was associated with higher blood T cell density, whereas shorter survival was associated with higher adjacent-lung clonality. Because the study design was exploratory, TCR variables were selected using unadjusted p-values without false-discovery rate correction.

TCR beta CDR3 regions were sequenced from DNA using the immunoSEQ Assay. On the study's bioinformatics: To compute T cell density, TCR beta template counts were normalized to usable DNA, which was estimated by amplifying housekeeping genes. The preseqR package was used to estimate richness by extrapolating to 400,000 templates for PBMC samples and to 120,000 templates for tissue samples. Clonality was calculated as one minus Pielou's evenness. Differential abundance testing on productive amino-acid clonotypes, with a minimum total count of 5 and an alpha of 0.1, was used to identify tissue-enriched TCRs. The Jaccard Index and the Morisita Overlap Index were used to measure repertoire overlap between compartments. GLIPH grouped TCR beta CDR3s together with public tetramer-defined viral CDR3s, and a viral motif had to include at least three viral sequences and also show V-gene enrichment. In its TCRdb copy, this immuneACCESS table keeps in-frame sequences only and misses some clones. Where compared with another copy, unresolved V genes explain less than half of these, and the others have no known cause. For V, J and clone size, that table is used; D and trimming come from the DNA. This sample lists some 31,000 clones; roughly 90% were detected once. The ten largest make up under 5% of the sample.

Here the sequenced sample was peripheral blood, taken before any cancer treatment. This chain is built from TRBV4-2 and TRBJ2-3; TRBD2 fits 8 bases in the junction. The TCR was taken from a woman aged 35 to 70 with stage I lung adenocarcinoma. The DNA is TGTGCCAGCAGCCAGGGGCCAGCGGGGGCCGCCACAGATACGCAGTATTTT. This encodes CASSQGPAGAATDTQYF.